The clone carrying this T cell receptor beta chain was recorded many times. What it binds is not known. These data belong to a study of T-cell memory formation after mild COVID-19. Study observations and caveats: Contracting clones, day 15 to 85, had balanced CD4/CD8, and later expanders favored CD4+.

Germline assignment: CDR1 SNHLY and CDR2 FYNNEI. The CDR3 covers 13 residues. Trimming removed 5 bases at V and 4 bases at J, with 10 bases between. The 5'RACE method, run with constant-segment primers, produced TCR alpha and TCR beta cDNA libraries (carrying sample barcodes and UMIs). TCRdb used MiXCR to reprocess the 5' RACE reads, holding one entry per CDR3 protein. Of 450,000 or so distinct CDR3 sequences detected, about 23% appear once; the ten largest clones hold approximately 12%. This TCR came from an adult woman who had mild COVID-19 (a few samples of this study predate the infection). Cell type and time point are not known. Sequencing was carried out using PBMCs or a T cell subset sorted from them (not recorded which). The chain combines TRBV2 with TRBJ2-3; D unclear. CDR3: CASSKESADTQYF. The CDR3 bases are TGTGCCAGCAGTAAGGAGAGTGCAGATACGCAGTATTTT. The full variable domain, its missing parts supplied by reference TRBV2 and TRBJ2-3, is EPEVTQTPSHQVTQMGQEVILRCVPISNHLYFYWYRQILGQKVEFLVSFYNNEISEKSEIFDDQFSVERPDGSNFTLKIRSTKLEDSAMYFCASSKESADTQYFGPGTRLTVL.